This record covers a single TCR beta chain. This clone's antigen is unknown. Base qualities are not at hand, and no much larger clone is one base apart. TCRbeta CDR3 regions were amplified from genomic DNA by means of the immunoSEQ Assay, a bias-controlled multiplex PCR. In the source study's methods: Nucleated cell counts per sample were estimated from amplification of reference gene primers within the assay. To quantify the absolute abundance of each unique TCRbeta CDR3 rearrangement, sequence reads were collapsed and filtered. For each sample, productive Simpson clonality was calculated as the square root of Simpson's diversity index across productive rearrangements. TCRdb retrieved this table from immuneACCESS and kept in-frame rearrangements only. Not all clones are present; in checked studies, unresolved V genes account for under half, and no reason is known for the remainder. The V and J calls and the clone size are those of that table, but D and trimming were determined from the DNA. This sample gives about 170,000 clones in total; roughly 85% of them show up just once. Under 20% of the sample rests with the top ten.

In the prospective study, participants were about 18 to 100 years old, resided in about two dozen geographic areas of the United States, and were enrolled through a virtual design. To assign participants to cohorts, the prospective study relied on clinical history that participants themselves reported in a screening survey and a study questionnaire. In the prospective study, whole blood, serum and a nasopharyngeal or oropharyngeal swab were collected from each participant by mobile phlebotomists. Additional blood draws and questionnaires over an approximately two-month period could optionally be provided by prospective study participants. Blood samples from the prospective study were shipped frozen or at room temperature prior to DNA extraction. The sample comes from a study of blood T cell repertoires in COVID-19 (dated by TCRdb to 2020 to 2022). Study-wide context: Recovered participants in ImmuneRACE Cohort 3 were defined as having two consecutive negative NP/OP PCR tests, clearance from a healthcare professional, or resolution of symptoms. The dataset comprised deeply sampled blood TCRbeta repertoires from subjects exposed to, actively infected with, or recovered from COVID-19. Samples were obtained from the ongoing ImmuneRACE study (first 160 participants) and from about 1,300 subjects provided by 6 global collaborators. The collaborator samples originated in the United States, Italy and Spain and spanned the acute and convalescent phases of COVID-19. Where HLA class I and class II types were available, the types were taken from metadata supplied by the sample provider, not from assay-based typing. The repertoires were made available in a free public database intended to serve as a resource for research on the immune response to SARS-CoV-2. The sample metadata nearly always contained a de-identified subject ID, COVID-19 status, age in years and sex. The prospective study material was composed of cDNA or gDNA derived from T cells, B-cell-depleted T cells, or PBMCs.

What the research found in general, with its limitations: How much clinical and demographic metadata was included differed by source and by participant, and the metadata was provided uncurated.

The sequence came from a woman aged 65 to 85 in a cohort exposed to, infected with or recovered from COVID-19 (not recorded which). The sample consisted of PBMCs or T cells enriched from blood (not recorded which).

The DNA sequence reads TGTGCCAGCAGCTTAGGCCTAGCGGGCAATGAGCAGTTCTTC. Translated, this gives CASSLGLAGNEQFF. Recombination connected TRBV7-3 to TRBJ2-1; TRBD2 fits 8 bases in the junction. The CDR3 spans 14 residues, from the cysteine through the phenylalanine. The read is trimmed to its CDR3 DNA, 42 bases read in frame from base 1. Germline trimming amounts to 2 bases on V and 6 bases on J, with 3 as the count of junction bases outside the gene matches. CDR1 SGHTA and CDR2 FQGTGA are derived from the germline V gene. The entire variable domain, with the stretches around the CDR3 drawn from the reference TRBV7-3 and TRBJ2-1 proteins, is GAGVSQTPSNKVTEKGKYVELRCDPISGHTALYWYRQSLGQGPEFLIYFQGTGAADDSGLPNDRFFAVRPEGSVSTLKIQRTERGDSAVYLCASSLGLAGNEQFFGPGTRLTVL.